The 11 T cell receptor beta chains listed next were all sequenced from one sample in a study of T-cell reconstitution after alpha-beta-depleted transplantation in children. TCRbeta library preparation incorporated unique molecular identifiers. TCRdb re-called the PCR reads with MiXCR, one entry per CDR3 protein. The sample contains about 610,000 distinct CDR3 sequences, roughly 27% of which appear only once. The source was PBMCs, collected before TCRalphabeta/CD19-depleted stem cell transplant. These receptors were collected from a boy under two years old with Wiskott-Aldrich syndrome, due to receive a stem cell transplant.

J is TRBJ2-7 and V is TRBV7-8; perhaps TRBD1 as D (6 bases). Germline V lookup: CDR1 SGHVS, CDR2 FQNEAQ. With 1 base removed from V and 3 bases from J, the gap between germline ends came to 16 bases. This CDR3 is built from 16 residues. CDR3 region: CASSLGLIRGGYEQYF. Here the CDR3 DNA reads TGTGCCAGCAGCTTAGGACTGATCCGAGGGGGCTACGAGCAGTACTTC. The whole variable domain, filled in from reference TRBV7-8 and TRBJ2-7, reads GAGVSQSPRYKVAKRGQDVALRCDPISGHVSLFWYQQALGQGPEFLTYFQNEAQLDKSGLPSDRFFAERPEGSVSTLKIQRTQQEDSAVYLCASSLGLIRGGYEQYFGPGTRLTVT.

The rearrangement links TRBV20-1 to TRBJ1-1; D possibly corresponds to TRBD1 (6 bases). In germline, CDR1 is DFQATT, CDR2 SNEGSKA (reference sequence). The ends were cut back, 3 bases at V and 0 bases at J, with 14 bases in the middle. CDR3 length: 15 amino acids. This CDR3 is CSARAGAGLNTEAFF. CDR3 DNA: TGCAGTGCTAGGGCGGGGGCAGGTTTGAACACTGAAGCTTTCTTT.

This chain links TRBV12-3 or TRBV12-4 with TRBJ2-5; D remains ambiguous. The CDR3 spans 15 residues. Trimming pared 2 bases from V and 2 bases from J, leaving 12 bases between. DNA of the CDR3: TGTGCCAGCAGTTTAACCGGGTTCGGGCAAGAGACCCAGTACTTC. It codes for CASSLTGFGQETQYF.

The chain links TRBV5-5 to TRBJ2-1, with TRBD2 matching over 13 bases. J gave up 7 bases and V 3 bases, and 13 bases lay outside the gene matches. Per germline, CDR1 SGHKS and CDR2 YYEKEE (reference sequence). The CDR3 spans 18 residues. This chain's CDR3 is CASSWPRLAGGMGNEQFF. The DNA for the CDR3 is TGTGCCAGCAGCTGGCCTAGACTAGCGGGGGGTATGGGAAATGAGCAGTTCTTC.

The V gene is TRBV5-1, the J gene TRBJ1-1; 8 bases map to TRBD1. The CDR3 runs to 15 residues. V dropped 5 bases and J dropped 0; count of bases not matched to a gene: 6. Germline CDR1 reads SGHRS; CDR2 reads YFSETQ. CDR3 sequence (DNA): TGCGCCAGCAGATTTACAGGGGGTATGAACACTGAAGCTTTCTTT. Amino acid sequence: CASRFTGGMNTEAFF.

The chain employs TRBV5-1 and TRBJ2-3, with 9 nucleotides matching TRBD2. The CDR3 is 16 residues long. Per germline, CDR1 SGHRS and CDR2 YFSETQ. Germline trimming cut 4 bases from V and 4 bases from J; bases unmatched to any gene: 10. This CDR3 is CASSKSLSGSPDTQYF. In DNA form, the CDR3 reads TGCGCCAGCAGCAAAAGCCTTAGCGGGAGCCCAGATACGCAGTATTTT.

V gene TRBV30 combines with J gene TRBJ2-1; D is tentatively TRBD1 or TRBD2 (5 bases each). The germline V and J ends were trimmed by 0 bases and 8 bases, with 17 bases remaining between them. From germline, CDR1 is GTSNPN and CDR2 SVGIG (reference sequence). This CDR3 spans 15 amino acids. CDR3 protein: CAWSVPADRGDEQFF. In DNA form, the CDR3 reads TGTGCCTGGAGTGTGCCGGCGGACCGAGGGGATGAGCAGTTCTTC.

The genes are TRBV20-1 and TRBJ2-3; possibly TRBD1 for D (6 bases). The germline V gene has CDR1 DFQATT and CDR2 SNEGSKA (reference sequence). The CDR3 length is 14 residues. V was trimmed by 5 bases and J by 4 bases, leaving 16 bases between them. This chain's CDR3 is CSARTVLTADTQYF. Written as DNA, the CDR3 is TGCAGTGCTCGGACAGTACTCACAGCAGATACGCAGTATTTT.

The chain has TRBV12-3 or TRBV12-4 and TRBJ2-7; TRBD2 agrees at 10 bases. Unmatched junction bases numbered 11, after V lost 5 bases and J lost 4 bases. This CDR3 comprises 16 residues. The CDR3 is CASSPRSATSGYEQYF. The CDR3 DNA reads TGTGCCAGCAGTCCTCGGTCCGCGACTAGCGGGTACGAGCAGTACTTC.

The chain joins TRBV5-6 to TRBJ1-2, with 7 bases lining up with TRBD1. V dropped 3 bases and J dropped 7; count of bases not matched to a gene: 6. Germline CDR1 and CDR2: SGHDT and YYEEEE. The CDR3 loop spans 13 amino acids. In DNA form, the CDR3 reads TGTGCCAGCAGCTCGAAGACAGGGTTTGGCTACACCTTC. It specifies CASSSKTGFGYTF.

This clonotype was counted a few times. The V gene is TRBV5-1, the J gene TRBJ2-3, with D perhaps TRBD1 (5 bases). CDR1 is SGHRS, CDR2 YFSETQ, per germline. The ends were cut back, 2 bases at V and 3 bases at J, with 10 bases in the middle. The CDR3 sequence is 14 residues long. The CDR3 coding sequence is TGCGCCAGCAGCTTAAGCCGACAGACAGATACGCAGTATTTT. It yields the protein CASSLSRQTDTQYF. Complete variable domain (other parts from reference TRBV5-1 and TRBJ2-3): KAGVTQTPRYLIKTRGQQVTLSCSPISGHRSVSWYQQTPGQGLQFLFEYFSETQRNKGNFPGRFSGRQFSNSRSEMNVSTLELGDSALYLCASSLSRQTDTQYFGPGTRLTVL.